The TCR beta chain under discussion was sequenced for a study of OX40 agonist ivuxolimab in advanced cancers. The germline gives CDR1 SGHVS, CDR2 FNYEAQ. J lost 0 bases, V lost 1 base, and 6 bases had no gene match. The CDR3 is made up of 16 amino acids. Broader study findings: The average count of expanded clones was higher among CD8+ T cells than among CD4+.

Clones were read by immunoSEQ multiplex PCR, and TCRdb kept only the in-frame ones, dropping some. The sample consists of approximately 82,000 clones, about 91% of them appearing once. Concerning this clone itself: What it binds is unknown.

The TCR was taken from an adult with an advanced solid tumor such as melanoma, head and neck, liver or kidney cancer. This material consisted of CD4+ or CD8+ T cells sorted from blood, taken in a trial of the OX40 agonist ivuxolimab. The chain carries TRBV7-6 and TRBJ2-7, with 7 bases matching TRBD1. The DNA for the CDR3 is TGTGCCAGCAGCTTAGGAGACAGGGTCCTCTCCTACGAGCAGTACTTC. This encodes CASSLGDRVLSYEQYF.